Only a few counts were recorded for the clone carrying this T cell receptor (beta chain). Its antigen is undetermined. The CDR3 runs 16 residues. Germline-derived CDR1 and CDR2 are SGHTA and FQGNSA. Trimming took 3 bases from V and 10 from J; bases not matched to a gene: 11. This sample is part of a study of post-analysis software for immune sequencing data. About the research overall: Clinical courses comprised relapsing-remitting, secondary progressive and progressive-relapsing multiple sclerosis. Broader study findings: Five TRBV segments were significantly more frequent in patients than in controls. TRBV5-6, TRBV5-1 and TRBV20-1 were among these segments. Multiple sclerosis was associated with a significant reduction in normalized Chao1 diversity relative to controls. Pronounced co-clustering by F measure was evident among identically batched samples.

Prepared TCR beta cDNA libraries contained unique molecular identifiers. TCRdb reprocessed the PCR reads via MiXCR and lists one record per CDR3 protein. The sample shows hundreds of thousands of distinct CDR3 sequences, roughly 29% of them seen only once. The sequenced material came from blood. This receptor was identified in a girl aged 10-17 years with multiple sclerosis. The chain recombines TRBV7-2 with TRBJ1-6, with 8 bases that match TRBD1. The CDR3 is CASSFRTGQVGSPLHF. CDR3 bases: TGTGCCAGCAGCTTTAGGACAGGGCAGGTTGGCTCACCCCTCCACTTT.